These 16 T cell receptor beta chains share one sample of origin, sequenced in a study of CD8 T cells in ankylosing spondylitis. Broader study findings: Fewer than ten highly homologous variants made up a TCR beta motif that seemed to typify ankylosing spondylitis blood.

For these receptors, no antigen is known. TCRdb ran MiXCR on the 5' RACE reads and lists one entry per CDR3 protein. The sample has roughly 470,000 distinct CDR3 sequences, 25% to 30% seen once. Source material: blood, either unsorted or a sorted T cell fraction (not recorded which). Receptor source: a male donor with ankylosing spondylitis.

This clonotype was recorded a few times. V and J are TRBV29-1 and TRBJ1-2; D might be TRBD1 (6 bases). There are 12 residues in the CDR3. Looked up from germline, CDR1 is SQVTM and CDR2 is ANQGSEA. The ends were cut back, 2 bases at V and 7 bases at J, with 11 bases in the middle. The CDR3 nucleotides read TGCAGCGTTGAACTGGGGGCGGCTGGCTACACCTTC. Translating gives CSVELGAAGYTF.

The chain couples TRBV12-3 or TRBV12-4 to TRBJ1-5; 9 bases are shared with TRBD1. J gave up 7 bases and V 7 bases, and 8 bases lay outside the gene matches. The CDR3 is 14 amino acids. As DNA, the CDR3 is TGTGCCAGCAACCGGGACAGGGTCAACCAGCCCCAGCATTTT. The encoded protein is CASNRDRVNQPQHF.

The chain links TRBV5-1 to TRBJ1-5, with D possibly matching TRBD1 (5 bases). Trimming removed 2 bases at V and 5 bases at J, with 17 bases between. This CDR3 contains 16 residues. CDR1 is SGHRS and CDR2 is YFSETQ in the germline V gene. The CDR3 region is CASSFEPGPGDQPQHF. CDR3 bases: TGCGCCAGCAGCTTTGAACCGGGACCCGGGGATCAGCCCCAGCATTTT.

This clonotype came up a few times. The gene calls are TRBV27 and TRBJ1-2; D ambiguous. The CDR3 is 12 amino acids. Trimming shortened V by 6 bases and J by 4 bases, and 9 bases separated the two germline ends. Germline V gives CDR1 MNHEY, CDR2 SMNVEV (reference sequence). The CDR3 spells CASSSGPYGYTF. CDR3 in DNA: TGTGCCAGCAGCTCCGGGCCCTATGGCTACACCTTC.

The rearrangement uses TRBV5-1 and TRBJ1-2, with TRBD1 identical over 10 bases. CDR1 and CDR2 (germline): SGHRS, YFSETQ. CDR3 length: 17 amino acids. Unmatched junction bases numbered 7, after V lost 0 bases and J lost 2 bases. The CDR3 sequence is CASSLAPGQGTNYGYTF. The CDR3 DNA follows: TGCGCCAGCAGCTTGGCCCCGGGACAGGGGACGAACTATGGCTACACCTTC.

The chain joins TRBV7-2 to TRBJ2-1, with D possibly TRBD2 on 5 matching bases. Germline CDR1 is SGHTA and CDR2 is FQGNSA. Trimming stripped 2 bases from V and 0 bases from J, with 11 bases between. This CDR3 contains 16 residues. The CDR3 region has the DNA TGTGCCAGCAGCTTAAGTCCGGGGAGCTCCTACAATGAGCAGTTCTTC. The encoded protein is CASSLSPGSSYNEQFF. Combining the CDR3 with reference TRBV7-2 and TRBJ2-1 gives the whole variable domain GAGVSQSPSNKVTEKGKDVELRCDPISGHTALYWYRQSLGQGLEFLIYFQGNSAPDKSGLPSDRFSAERTGGSVSTLTIQRTQQEDSAVYLCASSLSPGSSYNEQFFGPGTRLTVL.

The genes are TRBV20-1 and TRBJ2-1, with TRBD2 matching over 7 bases. The CDR3 consists of 13 residues. Trimming cost V 4 bases and J 5 bases; bases outside gene matches: 5. Germline assignment: CDR1 DFQATT and CDR2 SNEGSKA (reference sequence). In DNA, the CDR3 is TGCAGTGCTACTACTAGCGCCGACAATGAGCAGTTCTTC. It specifies CSATTSADNEQFF.

The sample holds a few counts of this clonotype. CDR3 DNA: TGCAGCGTTGAAGGCCAGGCAGGGGTCGGTGGCTACACCTTC. Residues: CSVEGQAGVGGYTF. The V call is TRBV29-1, the J call TRBJ1-2; TRBD1 is a possible D gene (6 bases). Germline V CDR1 and CDR2: SQVTM, ANQGSEA. This CDR3 has 14 amino acids. V lost 1 base and J 7 bases, leaving 16 bases between the germline ends.

This chain links TRBV10-2 with TRBJ2-6; D is undetermined. CDR3 length: 13 residues. In germline, CDR1 is WSHSY, CDR2 SAAADI. V was trimmed by 4 bases and J by 4 bases, leaving 5 bases between them. The CDR3 is CASSVGGANVLTF. CDR3 in DNA: TGCGCCAGCAGTGTGGGCGGGGCCAACGTCCTGACTTTC.

This chain uses TRBV7-2 with TRBJ2-2, with D uncertain. The germline V and J ends were trimmed by 6 bases and 5 bases, with 10 bases remaining between them. This CDR3 contains 13 residues. In germline, CDR1 is SGHTA, CDR2 FQGNSA. Here the CDR3 reads CASRATWTGELFF. The CDR3 region has the DNA TGTGCCAGCAGGGCTACATGGACCGGGGAGCTGTTTTTT.

This chain connects TRBV6-5 to TRBJ2-1; either TRBD1 or TRBD2 may supply D (5 bases each). CDR3 size: 14 residues. Trimming shortened V by 4 bases and J by 12 bases, and 19 bases separated the two germline ends. Germline CDR1 MNHEY, CDR2 SVGAGI. The CDR3 DNA is TGTGCCAGCAGTTCCTACCGGGACGCGAAGTGGCAGTTCTTC. As protein: CASSSYRDAKWQFF.

The V and J genes are TRBV25-1 and TRBJ1-4; 8 bases line up with TRBD1. CDR1 MGHDK and CDR2 SYGVNS come from the germline V gene. V trimming: 2 bases; J trimming: 0 bases; junction bases outside the gene matches: 14. The CDR3 has 20 residues. This CDR3 reads CASSETAPRQGFPTNEKLFF. The CDR3 DNA reads TGTGCCAGCAGTGAAACCGCTCCGCGACAGGGGTTTCCAACTAATGAAAAACTGTTTTTT.

The V gene is TRBV20-1, the J gene TRBJ1-5, with TRBD1 matching 9 bases. The CDR3 extends over 13 amino acids. With 1 base clipped from V and 5 bases from J, the junction kept 0 bases outside the gene matches. The germline V gene has CDR1 DFQATT and CDR2 SNEGSKA (reference sequence). The CDR3 reads CSARGTGDQPQHF. The CDR3 bases are TGCAGTGCTAGAGGGACAGGGGATCAGCCCCAGCATTTT.

This clonotype occurred a few times. V and J are TRBV24-1 and TRBJ1-1; D is perhaps TRBD1 (6 bases). CDR1 KGHDR and CDR2 SFDVKD come from the germline V gene. V lost 2 bases to trimming and J lost 5 bases, with 14 bases between them. The CDR3 consists of 15 residues. The CDR3 nucleotides are TGTGCCACCAGTGATTCCACAGGGAGGGGGACTGAAGCTTTCTTT. Its translation is CATSDSTGRGTEAFF.

A few counts support this clonotype. V is TRBV11-2 and J is TRBJ2-1; 12 bases map to TRBD2. Germline CDR1 reads SGHAT; CDR2 reads FQNNGV. The CDR3 has 16 residues. With V trimmed by 1 base and J by 10 bases, 8 bases remained unmatched. The CDR3 here is CASSLGSGLAGSEQFF. CDR3 nucleotide sequence: TGTGCCAGCAGCTTAGGGTCGGGACTAGCGGGCTCAGAGCAGTTCTTC.

The chain links TRBV5-6 to TRBJ2-2, with D perhaps matching TRBD1 (6 bases). The length of the CDR3 is 16 residues. V was shortened by 3 bases and J by 5 bases, with 17 bases between the two germline ends. CDR1 and CDR2 from the germline V gene are SGHDT and YYEEEE. Here the CDR3 DNA reads TGTGCCAGCAGCTCGATACAGGGACACCGGACCGGGGAGCTGTTTTTT. Its translation: CASSSIQGHRTGELFF.